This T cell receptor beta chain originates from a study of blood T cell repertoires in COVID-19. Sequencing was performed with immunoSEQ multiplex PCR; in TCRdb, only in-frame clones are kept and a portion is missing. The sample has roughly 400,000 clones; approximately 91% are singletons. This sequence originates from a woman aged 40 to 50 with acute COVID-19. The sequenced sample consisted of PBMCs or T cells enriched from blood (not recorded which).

CDR3 amino acids: CATSREGTENSPLHF. The CDR3 DNA reads TGTGCCACCAGCAGAGAGGGGACAGAAAATTCACCCCTCCACTTT. The genes are TRBV15 and TRBJ1-6; TRBD1 aligns across 7 bases. CDR1 and CDR2 from the germline V gene are LNHNV and YYDKDF (reference sequence). V lost 0 bases to trimming and J lost 7 bases; unmatched junction nucleotides: 3. This CDR3 is built from 15 residues.